The 21 T cell receptor beta chains in this list originate from one sample, sequenced in a study of cytomegalovirus exposure and HLA in healthy donors. The study ran its PCR with 60 Vbeta and 13 Jbeta primers. This table comes from immunoSEQ multiplex PCR, and its TCRdb copy is limited to in-frame clones, with some not included. This sample has 200,000 or so clones, with approximately 70% found just once. The sample taken for sequencing was PBMCs. The receptors stem from a man between 35 and 55 years old in good health and CMV-seropositive.

The table lists this clone with a few counts. CDR3 in amino acids: CASSLTGVTEAFF. The CDR3 region has the DNA TGTGCCAGCAGCTTGACTGGAGTCACTGAAGCTTTCTTT. J is TRBJ1-1 and V is TRBV5-6; D is ambiguous. V lost 1 base, J lost 4 bases, and 8 bases lay in between. Germline CDR1 reads SGHDT; CDR2 reads YYEEEE. This CDR3 has 13 residues.

In its sample, this clone was seen a few times. This chain uses TRBV9 with TRBJ2-7; weak D call: TRBD1 (6 bases). Germline lookup yields CDR1 SGDLS and CDR2 YYNGEE. The CDR3 consists of 14 residues. Between the trimmed V and J ends, which lost 1 base and 2 bases, there was a span of 10 bases. CDR3: CASSVSPGAYEQYF. CDR3 DNA: TGTGCCAGCAGCGTATCCCCAGGGGCCTACGAGCAGTACTTC.

This rearrangement joins TRBV11-2 to TRBJ2-7; 7 bases agree with TRBD2. Germline lookup yields CDR1 SGHAT and CDR2 FQNNGV. The CDR3 covers 16 residues. After removal of 5 bases from V and 4 bases from J, the junction contained 14 bases not matched to a gene. The CDR3 reads CASSRQGGGVGYEQYF. DNA of the CDR3: TGTGCCAGCAGCCGGCAGGGTGGGGGGGTGGGATACGAGCAGTACTTC. The entire variable domain, with the rest obtained from reference TRBV11-2 and TRBJ2-7, is as follows: EAGVAQSPRYKIIEKRQSVAFWCNPISGHATLYWYQQILGQGPKLLIQFQNNGVVDDSQLPKDRFSAERLKGVDSTLKIQPAKLEDSAVYLCASSRQGGGVGYEQYFGPGTRLTVT.

Comments on this clone: The sample has other DNA sequences that encode this CDR3 too. CDR3 sequence: CAIRAEGNQPQHF. In nucleotides, the CDR3 is TGTGCCATCAGAGCGGAGGGCAATCAGCCCCAGCATTTT. The chain has TRBV10-3 and TRBJ1-5; no reliable D call. Germline-derived CDR1 and CDR2 are ENHRY and SYGVKD. V lost 6 bases to trimming and J lost 2 bases, with 8 bases between them. The CDR3 sequence is 13 residues long.

This clone was counted a single time. The chain is built from TRBV28 and TRBJ2-2; 7 bases fit TRBD2. The CDR3 is 13 residues long. CDR1 MDHEN and CDR2 SYDVKM come from the germline V gene. The V gene end was trimmed by 8 bases and the J gene end by 2 bases; junction bases not matched to a gene: 2. The CDR3 loop reads CASGGGNTGELFF. CDR3 sequence (DNA): TGTGCCAGCGGGGGGGGAAACACCGGGGAGCTGTTTTTT.

The chain has TRBV7-6 and TRBJ2-7; TRBD1 matches at 7 bases. CDR3 length: 14 residues. The ends lost 5 bases at V and 0 bases at J; junction bases unmatched: 4. Germline CDR1 SGHVS, CDR2 FNYEAQ. The DNA of the CDR3 is TGTGCCAGCAGCCCAGGGGGTGCCTCCTACGAGCAGTACTTC. As protein: CASSPGGASYEQYF.

This chain joins TRBV25-1 and TRBJ2-1, with a possible D match to TRBD1 (6 bases). V lost 2 bases and J lost 5, with 13 bases in between. Germline V lookup: CDR1 MGHDK, CDR2 SYGVNS. This CDR3 contains 15 residues. The CDR3 loop is CASSEHGQNHNEQFF. The CDR3 nucleotides read TGTGCCAGCAGTGAACACGGACAGAACCACAATGAGCAGTTCTTC.

The chain recombines TRBV12-5 with TRBJ1-1, with D possibly TRBD1 on 5 matching bases. Per the germline V gene, CDR1 is LGHNT and CDR2 is FRNRAP. The length of the CDR3 is 13 residues. V lost 3 bases and J lost 1, with 6 bases in between. The CDR3 DNA is TGTGCTAGTGGTTTAGGACAGAACACTGAAGCTTTCTTT. As protein: CASGLGQNTEAFF.

This rearrangement joins TRBV9 to TRBJ2-1, with TRBD2 matching over 12 bases. The CDR3 length is 15 residues. With 3 bases clipped from V and 4 bases from J, the junction kept 2 bases outside the gene matches. Germline values: CDR1 SGDLS, CDR2 YYNGEE. DNA for the CDR3: TGTGCCAGCAGCGCCGGGACTAGCGGGTACAATGAGCAGTTCTTC. Amino acid sequence: CASSAGTSGYNEQFF.

The CDR3, as DNA: TGCGCCAGCAGTGAGTCCGCCGGGGGGTACTCCTATAATTCACCCCTCCACTTT. Residues: CASSESAGGYSYNSPLHF. The V call is TRBV10-2, the J call TRBJ1-6; possible D gene TRBD1, 5 bases. The length of the CDR3 is 18 residues. V lost 0 bases and J lost 0, with 12 bases in between. Per germline, CDR1 WSHSY and CDR2 SAAADI.

The genes are TRBV19 and TRBJ1-5, with D maybe TRBD1 (5 bases). V was cut by 6 bases and J by 5 bases, with 11 bases left in between. This CDR3 comprises 13 residues. CDR1 LNHDA and CDR2 SQIVND come from the germline V gene (reference sequence). The CDR3 coding sequence is TGTGCCAGTAGGGTAGGGGAACATCAGCCCCAGCATTTT. This codes for CASRVGEHQPQHF.

The chain recombines TRBV20-1 with TRBJ2-1; D is unresolved. V was shortened by 5 bases and J by 7 bases, with 9 bases between the two germline ends. The CDR3 is made up of 11 amino acids. The germline V gene has CDR1 DFQATT and CDR2 SNEGSKA (reference sequence). CDR3: CSACPENEQFF. The CDR3 bases are TGCAGTGCTTGTCCCGAGAATGAGCAGTTCTTC.

The gene calls are TRBV7-2 and TRBJ1-2; D is ambiguous. Trimming pared 2 bases from V and 4 bases from J, leaving 5 bases between. CDR1 is SGHTA and CDR2 is FQGNSA in the germline V gene. This CDR3 is built from 12 residues. The CDR3 sequence: CASSLRSYGYTF. CDR3 in DNA: TGTGCCAGCAGCTTACGGTCCTATGGCTACACCTTC.

The chain employs TRBV7-9 and TRBJ2-1; 9 nucleotides agree with TRBD1. Germline V gene lookup returns CDR1 SEHNR and CDR2 FQNEAQ (reference sequence). V dropped 1 base and J dropped 13; count of bases not matched to a gene: 11. This CDR3 is 15 amino acids long. The CDR3 nucleotides are TGTGCCAGCAGCTTAGGAGGGGTCTGGGACAGGGATCAGTTCTTC. Residues: CASSLGGVWDRDQFF.

For the CDR3, the DNA is TGTGCCAGCAGCGTCCGTGGGGACAAGGAGACCCAGTACTTC. Translated, it gives CASSVRGDKETQYF. The chain couples TRBV9 to TRBJ2-5; D may be TRBD1 (6 bases). The V gene's germline CDR1 is SGDLS and CDR2 YYNGEE. Trimming took off 2 bases at V and 5 bases at J, with 13 bases between the two ends. This CDR3 is 14 amino acids long.

The V and J genes are TRBV28 and TRBJ2-7; TRBD1 aligns across 9 bases. CDR1 is MDHEN and CDR2 is SYDVKM in the germline V gene. This CDR3 is 14 amino acids long. The trim removed 7 bases at V and 3 bases at J, leaving 7 bases unmatched. This chain's CDR3 is CASTTGGQGYEQYF. The DNA of the CDR3 is TGTGCCAGCACCACAGGGGGACAGGGCTACGAGCAGTACTTC.

The chain carries TRBV7-7 and TRBJ2-5; D ambiguous. CDR3 length equals 13 residues. V was pared by 2 bases and J by 2 bases, with 6 bases between. Germline V gene lookup returns CDR1 SSHAT and CDR2 FNYEAQ (reference sequence). CDR3 DNA: TGTGCCAGCAGCTTAAATCCTCAAGAGACCCAGTACTTC. Its protein is CASSLNPQETQYF.

CDR3 amino acids: CASSPDTPPEAFF. CDR3 sequence (DNA): TGTGCCAGCAGTCCCGACACCCCTCCTGAAGCTTTCTTT. V usage is TRBV6-6 and J usage is TRBJ1-1; D is ambiguous. The ends were cut back, 5 bases at V and 6 bases at J, with 13 bases in the middle. Germline V gene lookup returns CDR1 MNHNY and CDR2 SVGAGI (reference sequence). This CDR3 is built from 13 residues.

The chain is built from TRBV11-3 and TRBJ1-2, with D perhaps TRBD1 (5 bases). The V end lost 8 bases, the J end lost 0 bases, and 10 bases lay between the germline ends. Germline CDR1 SGHNT, CDR2 YENEEA. This CDR3 contains 13 residues. CDR3 residues: CASPTGANYGYTF. CDR3 DNA: TGTGCCAGCCCAACGGGGGCTAACTATGGCTACACCTTC.

The rearrangement links TRBV6-1 to TRBJ2-2; 10 nucleotides agree with TRBD2. The CDR3 has 15 amino acids. V shed 8 bases, J shed 5 bases, and the junction held 8 bases outside the gene matches. Per the germline V gene, CDR1 is MNHNS and CDR2 is SASEGT. The CDR3 sequence: CASAAGGGRTGELFF. In nucleotides, the CDR3 is TGTGCCAGCGCAGCGGGGGGGGGTAGGACCGGGGAGCTGTTTTTT.

CDR3 region: CASRPGRPPLHF. The CDR3, as DNA: TGTGCCAGCAGGCCGGGGAGGCCACCCCTCCACTTT. The chain is built from TRBV6-5 and TRBJ1-6; D not certain. Looked up from germline, CDR1 is MNHEY and CDR2 is SVGAGI. V was shortened by 6 bases and J by 11 bases, with 11 bases between the two germline ends. The CDR3 runs 12 residues.